The 32 T cell receptor beta chains in this list originate from one sample, sequenced in a study of shared clonotypes between healthy human individuals (dated by TCRdb to the early 2020s). Library creation used the immunoSEQ multiplex PCR assay. TCRdb holds this immuneACCESS table with in-frame rearrangements only. Some clones are missing; in checked studies, unresolved V genes explain under half, and the rest has no known cause. Recorded for this sample are millions of clones; around 94% of them occurred a single time. 0.11% to 0.15% of the sample is held by the ten biggest clonotypes. Sequences were obtained from naive CD4+ T cells sorted from blood. The intended sense of this specimen's cell subset or site label: CD45RA+ positively selected. The receptors derive from a man between 18 and 29 years old in good health.

This clone was seen only a few times. The genes are TRBV30 and TRBJ1-5; weak D call: TRBD1 (5 bases). This CDR3 region has 14 residues. V shed 5 bases and J shed 7 bases, with 18 bases lying between them. The germline V gene has CDR1 GTSNPN and CDR2 SVGIG (reference sequence). CDR3 sequence reads: CAWGDGARMQPQHF. CDR3 coding DNA: TGTGCCTGGGGGGACGGTGCTCGGATGCAGCCCCAGCATTTT.

The chain has TRBV7-2 and TRBJ2-7; weak D call: TRBD2 (5 bases). The CDR3 is made up of 15 amino acids. CDR1 SGHTA and CDR2 FQGNSA come from the germline V gene. The germline V and J ends were trimmed by 4 bases and 3 bases, with 16 bases remaining between them. The CDR3 is CASSSRSSALYEQYF. The CDR3 coding sequence is TGTGCCAGCAGCTCCCGGAGTAGCGCGCTCTACGAGCAGTACTTC.

In its sample, this clone was seen once. The genes are TRBV7-2 and TRBJ2-7; TRBD2 might be the D (5 bases). V was cut by 6 bases and J by 6 bases, with 12 bases left in between. The CDR3 sequence is 12 residues long. Germline CDR1 is SGHTA and CDR2 is FQGNSA. CDR3 DNA sequence: TGTGCCAGCAGACGCGGGCTCTCCGAGCAGTACTTC. Translating it yields CASRRGLSEQYF. Using reference TRBV7-2 and TRBJ2-7 for the parts outside the CDR3, the full variable domain is GAGVSQSPSNKVTEKGKDVELRCDPISGHTALYWYRQSLGQGLEFLIYFQGNSAPDKSGLPSDRFSAERTGGSVSTLTIQRTQQEDSAVYLCASRRGLSEQYFGPGTRLTVT.

This clone was seen only once. The chain is built from TRBV7-2 and TRBJ2-2; weak D call: TRBD2 (6 bases). The V and J ends lost 5 bases and 4 bases respectively, with 17 bases between them. The CDR3 is made up of 16 amino acids. Germline values: CDR1 SGHTA, CDR2 FQGNSA. CDR3 sequence reads: CASSPRGSWGTGELFF. CDR3 DNA: TGTGCCAGCAGCCCTCGGGGGAGTTGGGGCACCGGGGAGCTGTTTTTT.

V is TRBV28 and J is TRBJ2-1; TRBD1 might be the D (5 bases). V was clipped by 5 bases and J by 1 base, with 12 bases between them. This CDR3 region has 15 residues. The germline gives CDR1 MDHEN, CDR2 SYDVKM. CDR3 amino acids: CASSPSGASYNEQFF. The CDR3 DNA is TGTGCCAGCAGTCCAAGTGGGGCTTCCTACAATGAGCAGTTCTTC. Combining the CDR3 with reference TRBV28 and TRBJ2-1 gives the whole variable domain DVKVTQSSRYLVKRTGEKVFLECVQDMDHENMFWYRQDPGLGLRLIYFSYDVKMKEKGDIPEGYSVSREKKERFSLILESASTNQTSMYLCASSPSGASYNEQFFGPGTRLTVL.

The V gene is TRBV5-1, the J gene TRBJ1-2; no reliable D call. Germline V gene lookup returns CDR1 SGHRS and CDR2 YFSETQ. The ends were cut back, 4 bases at V and 8 bases at J, with 21 bases in the middle. This CDR3 contains 15 residues. The CDR3 DNA sequence: TGCGCCAGCAGCACCTCGTGGACTCAAGGAATCGGCTACACCTTC. Translated, it gives CASSTSWTQGIGYTF.

The chain uses TRBV6-6 and TRBJ1-6; no definite D call. The length of the CDR3 is 14 residues. Germline assignment: CDR1 MNHNY and CDR2 SVGAGI (reference sequence). V was pared by 2 bases and J by 7 bases, with 9 bases between. The CDR3 sequence is CASSYGQRNSPLHF. DNA of the CDR3: TGTGCCAGCAGTTACGGGCAGAGGAATTCACCCCTCCACTTT.

In this sample, this clone turned up once. This chain uses TRBV5-1 with TRBJ2-1, with 8 bases matching TRBD1. There are 14 residues in the CDR3. Germline-derived CDR1 and CDR2 are SGHRS and YFSETQ. J gave up 6 bases and V 4 bases, and 6 bases lay outside the gene matches. The chain's CDR3 is CASSDGQGLNEQFF. CDR3 nucleotides: TGCGCCAGCAGCGACGGACAGGGTCTCAATGAGCAGTTCTTC.

This chain uses TRBV13 with TRBJ2-3; maybe TRBD2 (7 bases). Per germline, CDR1 PRHDT and CDR2 FYEKMQ (reference sequence). Trimming took off 10 bases at V and 4 bases at J, with 18 bases between the two ends. CDR3 length: 14 residues. For the CDR3, the DNA is TGTGCCACTCTGGAGGGGGGGCCATCAGATACGCAGTATTTT. Protein sequence: CATLEGGPSDTQYF.

The V and J genes are TRBV7-2 and TRBJ2-7; 8 bases agree with TRBD1. The CDR3 runs to 15 residues. V shed 3 bases, J shed 0 bases, and the junction held 4 bases outside the gene matches. The germline CDR1 and CDR2 sequences are SGHTA and FQGNSA. The CDR3, as DNA: TGTGCCAGCAGCTTCGGACAGGGTATCTCCTACGAGCAGTACTTC. Translating it yields CASSFGQGISYEQYF.

This chain's CDR3 is CASSLTLTTNYGYTF. As DNA, the CDR3 is TGCGCCAGCAGCTTGACCTTGACAACTAACTATGGCTACACCTTC. This chain connects TRBV5-1 to TRBJ1-2; D gene ambiguous. The CDR3 contains 15 residues. Germline loops: CDR1 SGHRS, CDR2 YFSETQ. Trimming pared 1 base from V and 0 bases from J, leaving 10 bases between.

The V gene is TRBV6-5, the J gene TRBJ2-7; 8 positions agree with TRBD2. The V segment lost 4 bases and the J segment 2 bases; nucleotides outside the gene matches: 10. CDR3 length equals 16 residues. Germline V gene sequence: CDR1 MNHEY, CDR2 SVGAGI. The CDR3 region is CASSSSSGGRTYEQYF. CDR3 in DNA: TGTGCCAGCAGTTCCAGCAGCGGGGGTCGCACCTACGAGCAGTACTTC.

The chain is built from TRBV6-6 and TRBJ2-3, with D tentatively TRBD2 (5 bases). The CDR3 runs to 13 residues. V gave up 5 bases and J gave up 4 bases, with 10 bases separating them. Germline loops: CDR1 MNHNY, CDR2 SVGAGI (reference sequence). CDR3 coding DNA: TGTGCCAGCAGTAGCGGTGGCGCAGATACGCAGTATTTT. Translating gives CASSSGGADTQYF.

The CDR3 DNA is TGTGCCAGCCAAAACAGGGATGAGAATGGCTACACCTTC. It yields the protein CASQNRDENGYTF. This chain joins TRBV6-1 and TRBJ1-2; TRBD1 might be the D (6 bases). V lost 8 bases and J lost 6, with 16 bases in between. Germline V gene data show CDR1 as MNHNS and CDR2 as SASEGT. This CDR3 spans 13 amino acids.

This clone turned up a few times. The CDR3 protein is CSARDFEAFF. The CDR3 region has the DNA TGCAGTGCTAGAGATTTTGAAGCTTTCTTT. This chain connects TRBV20-1 to TRBJ1-1; D not resolved. Germline lookup yields CDR1 DFQATT and CDR2 SNEGSKA (reference sequence). The CDR3 contains 10 residues. Trimming removed 0 bases from V and 7 bases from J, with 3 bases in between.

J is TRBJ2-7 and V is TRBV25-1; 7 nucleotides agree with TRBD1. V shed 4 bases, J shed 2 bases, and the junction held 2 bases outside the gene matches. Germline CDR1 is MGHDK and CDR2 is SYGVNS. The CDR3 spans 13 residues. CDR3: CASSVGTAYEQYF. As DNA, the CDR3 is TGTGCCAGCAGTGTCGGGACAGCCTACGAGCAGTACTTC.

The CDR3 protein is CASTSGQPNYGYTF. CDR3 sequence (DNA): TGTGCCAGCACCTCGGGACAGCCTAACTATGGCTACACCTTC. V gene TRBV28 combines with J gene TRBJ1-2; 7 bases match TRBD1. Germline trimming cut 7 bases from V and 0 bases from J; bases unmatched to any gene: 5. This CDR3 is 14 amino acids long. Germline V gene data show CDR1 as MDHEN and CDR2 as SYDVKM.

The chain uses TRBV18 and TRBJ1-5; 7 positions agree with TRBD1. Germline CDR1 reads KGHSH; CDR2 reads LQKENI. The J segment lost 2 bases and the V segment lost 3 bases, leaving 4 bases of the junction unmatched. The length of the CDR3 is 15 residues. CDR3: CASSPGQSGNQPQHF. In nucleotides, the CDR3 is TGTGCCAGCTCACCGGGACAGTCTGGCAATCAGCCCCAGCATTTT.

The V call is TRBV7-9, the J call TRBJ2-6, with D hard to call. Trimming pared 5 bases from V and 0 bases from J, leaving 8 bases between. Germline CDR1 and CDR2: SEHNR and FQNEAQ (reference sequence). This CDR3 has 15 residues. The CDR3 DNA follows: TGTGCCAGCAGCCCCCGATTCTCTGGGGCCAACGTCCTGACTTTC. Residues: CASSPRFSGANVLTF.

Worth noting for this clone: Additional DNA sequences in this sample encode the identical CDR3. The chain has TRBV6-6 and TRBJ2-2; D gene ambiguous. The CDR3 length is 12 residues. Germline V CDR1 and CDR2: MNHNY, SVGAGI (reference sequence). The germline V and J ends were trimmed by 5 bases and 2 bases, with 3 bases remaining between them. The CDR3 protein is CASSRNTGELFF. The CDR3 bases are TGTGCCAGCAGTCGTAACACCGGGGAGCTGTTTTTT.

The chain recombines TRBV6-1 with TRBJ1-4; D unresolved. Trimming cost V 7 bases and J 5 bases, with 14 bases left between them. The length of the CDR3 is 14 residues. Germline CDR1 MNHNS, CDR2 SASEGT. Written as DNA, the CDR3 is TGTGCCAGCACAGAAGGTGGGCCCAATGAAAAACTGTTTTTT. Translating it yields CASTEGGPNEKLFF.

The CDR3 here is CASSESGAGGNTIYF. Here the CDR3 DNA reads TGCGCCAGCAGTGAGTCGGGAGCAGGGGGAAACACCATATATTTT. The rearrangement joins TRBV10-1 to TRBJ1-3, with D possibly being TRBD1 (5 bases). This CDR3 has 15 amino acids. V was pared by 0 bases and J by 4 bases, with 10 bases between. The germline gives CDR1 WNHNN, CDR2 SYGVQD (reference sequence).

The chain employs TRBV10-3 and TRBJ2-7; no definite D call. The CDR3 has 13 amino acids. V gave up 4 bases and J gave up 0 bases, with 7 bases separating them. CDR1 and CDR2 (germline): ENHRY, SYGVKD. CDR3 protein: CAISVQSSYEQYF. CDR3 DNA: TGTGCCATCAGTGTTCAAAGCTCCTACGAGCAGTACTTC.

The chain links TRBV7-8 to TRBJ2-5, with 7 bases matching TRBD2. With 1 base clipped from V and 2 bases from J, the junction kept 4 bases outside the gene matches. The CDR3 length is 15 residues. The V gene's germline CDR1 is SGHVS and CDR2 FQNEAQ. DNA for the CDR3: TGTGCCAGCAGCTTAGGAGGGACTAAACAAGAGACCCAGTACTTC. Encoded protein: CASSLGGTKQETQYF.

This chain connects TRBV9 to TRBJ2-5; D possibly corresponds to TRBD1 (6 bases). Germline V gene data show CDR1 as SGDLS and CDR2 as YYNGEE. The CDR3 contains 13 residues. Trimming left V 5 bases short and J 1 base short, with 9 bases between. Written as DNA, the CDR3 is TGTGCCAGCAGTGGACAGCTCCAAGAGACCCAGTACTTC. This sequence encodes CASSGQLQETQYF.

The chain is built from TRBV19 and TRBJ2-6; weak D call: TRBD1 (7 bases). Germline V gene data show CDR1 as LNHDA and CDR2 as SQIVND (reference sequence). The CDR3 is 18 amino acids. Trimming stripped 5 bases from V and 4 bases from J, with 21 bases between. The CDR3 loop reads CASSDDREALEGANVLTF. In DNA, the CDR3 is TGTGCCAGTAGTGATGACAGGGAGGCACTGGAAGGGGCCAACGTCCTGACTTTC.

The chain links TRBV5-4 to TRBJ2-7, with 8 positions matching TRBD2. This CDR3 is built from 15 residues. V lost 0 bases and J lost 3; bases outside the gene matches: 5. Germline V lookup: CDR1 SGHNT, CDR2 YYREEE (reference sequence). The CDR3 DNA follows: TGTGCCAGCAGCTTGGCCGTTAGCGGGATCTACGAGCAGTACTTC. Translation: CASSLAVSGIYEQYF.

The table lists this clone with a count of one. The chain carries TRBV5-6 and TRBJ1-6; D remains ambiguous. Germline CDR1 and CDR2: SGHDT and YYEEEE. V dropped 0 bases and J dropped 4 bases, with 11 bases sitting between them. CDR3 size: 16 residues. The CDR3 loop reads CASSLGTRGYNSPLHF. Written as DNA, the CDR3 is TGTGCCAGCAGCTTGGGTACAAGAGGATATAATTCACCCCTCCACTTT. Variable domain in full (rest from reference TRBV5-6 and TRBJ1-6): DAGVTQSPTHLIKTRGQQVTLRCSPKSGHDTVSWYQQALGQGPQFIFQYYEEEERQRGNFPDRFSGHQFPNYSSELNVNALLLGDSALYLCASSLGTRGYNSPLHFGNGTRLTVT.

The gene calls are TRBV6-5 and TRBJ2-7; 10 bases are a match to TRBD1. V shed 6 bases and J 6 bases; nucleotides not matched to a gene: 8. The CDR3 is 14 amino acids. Germline assignment: CDR1 MNHEY and CDR2 SVGAGI. CDR3 sequence reads: CASSPRDRGIEQYF. The CDR3 nucleotides read TGTGCCAGCAGCCCGCGGGACAGGGGAATCGAGCAGTACTTC.

Remarks on this clone: Other DNA sequences in the same sample also yield this CDR3. The chain is built from TRBV5-4 and TRBJ2-5; 9 nucleotides align to TRBD1. This CDR3 has 15 amino acids. J gave up 5 bases and V 4 bases, and 9 bases lay outside the gene matches. Per germline, CDR1 SGHNT and CDR2 YYREEE (reference sequence). The CDR3 nucleotides are TGTGCCAGCAGCCTGGTGGGACAGGGTCAGGAGACCCAGTACTTC. This sequence encodes CASSLVGQGQETQYF.

The chain links TRBV11-2 to TRBJ2-7, with D possibly being TRBD1 (6 bases). The germline CDR1 and CDR2 sequences are SGHAT and FQNNGV. The V end lost 4 bases, the J end lost 1 base, and 17 bases lay between the germline ends. The CDR3 loop spans 16 amino acids. The DNA of the CDR3 is TGTGCCAGCAGCTGGGTTACAGGGCTCCTATCCTACGAGCAGTACTTC. Protein product: CASSWVTGLLSYEQYF.

This clone was picked up one time. V and J are TRBV2 and TRBJ2-4; D call uncertain. Germline-derived CDR1 and CDR2 are SNHLY and FYNNEI. The germline V and J ends were trimmed by 0 bases and 8 bases, with 11 bases remaining between them. There are 14 residues in the CDR3. CDR3 DNA sequence: TGTGCCAGCAGTGAAGCTAAGGGTGTGGACATTCAGTACTTC. It yields the protein CASSEAKGVDIQYF.